A selection of T cell receptor beta chains follows, all from one sample in a study of blood T cell repertoires in COVID-19. Profiling relied on immunoSEQ multiplex PCR, and the TCRdb table lists in-frame clones only, not all of them. The sample has some 260,000 clones, over 80% seen once. The source material was PBMCs or T cells enriched from blood (not recorded which). The receptors here all came from a woman between 18 and 29 years old who had recovered from COVID-19. Both conserved end residues are part of each CDR3. D genes are given only for firm matches. Clone size is given for some rows only: seen once, a few or many times, or a class if the clone is expanded.

v_call,clone_size,d_call,j_call,cdr3_aa
TRBV2,.,.,TRBJ1-2,CASSPGGKGGYTF
TRBV29-1,.,.,TRBJ1-1,CSGGGVPEAFF
TRBV14,.,TRBD2,TRBJ2-1,CASSHPGLAGVEQFF
TRBV5-6,.,.,TRBJ1-2,CASSRGTLGSGGYTF
TRBV27,.,TRBD1,TRBJ1-3,CASSLRTGGVGNTIYF
TRBV9,once,.,TRBJ2-7,CASSVDLGPSYEQYF
TRBV3-1/TRBV3-2,.,.,TRBJ1-2,CASSQAENYGYTF
TRBV24-1,.,.,TRBJ1-5,CATSDSLGQPQHF
TRBV5-4,.,TRBD2,TRBJ2-1,CASRSGTNNEQFF
TRBV5-1,once,TRBD1,TRBJ1-5,CASSADRGGQPQHF
TRBV9,.,.,TRBJ2-5,CASSVDPRSFQETQYF
TRBV11-3,.,TRBD1,TRBJ1-1,CASSAQGYGTEAFF
TRBV4-2,.,.,TRBJ2-3,CASSPPSTDTQYF
TRBV7-9,once,.,TRBJ1-4,CASMGVTEKLFF